These 32 T cell receptor beta chains share one sample of origin, sequenced in a study of shared clonotypes between healthy human individuals. TCRdb's copy holds only in-frame clones and misses some; the assay was immunoSEQ multiplex PCR. The table lists approximately 250,000 clones, 60% to 70% of them singletons. Sequences were obtained from memory CD4+ T cells sorted from blood. The subset was: CD45RA-negative fraction. The receptor set was obtained from a young man in good health.

Written as DNA, the CDR3 is TGTGCCGGCAACGGGGTCGTCGATGAGCAGTTCTTC. The encoded protein is CAGNGVVDEQFF. The V gene is TRBV11-2, the J gene TRBJ2-1; D might be TRBD2 (5 bases). The CDR3 totals 12 residues. Between the trimmed V and J ends, which lost 11 bases and 8 bases, there was a span of 16 bases. CDR1 is SGHAT and CDR2 is FQNNGV in the germline V gene.

This clone was picked up many times. J is TRBJ1-4 and V is TRBV2; 9 nucleotides agree with TRBD1. The CDR3 contains 14 residues. Germline V gene lookup returns CDR1 SNHLY and CDR2 FYNNEI. The V segment lost 8 bases and the J segment 7 bases; nucleotides outside the gene matches: 8. The CDR3 DNA follows: TGTGCCAGCGTCCGACAGGGGGTTTTTGAAAAACTGTTTTTT. As protein: CASVRQGVFEKLFF.

This chain uses TRBV5-6 with TRBJ1-2, with D perhaps matching TRBD1 (6 bases). The V gene lost 0 bases and the J gene lost 3 bases, with 9 bases spanning the gap. CDR1 is SGHDT and CDR2 is YYEEEE in the germline V gene. The length of the CDR3 is 14 residues. The CDR3 sequence: CASSLGGTHYGYTF. Written as DNA, the CDR3 is TGTGCCAGCAGCTTGGGTGGGACACACTATGGCTACACCTTC.

This clone occurred a few times. The chain employs TRBV11-2 and TRBJ1-2, with 9 bases matching TRBD1. In germline, CDR1 is SGHAT, CDR2 FQNNGV. After removal of 4 bases from V and 5 bases from J, the junction contained 5 bases not matched to a gene. This CDR3 region has 14 residues. As DNA, the CDR3 is TGTGCCAGCAGCTCCACAGGGGGCCCGTATGGCTACACCTTC. Residues: CASSSTGGPYGYTF.

The genes are TRBV11-2 and TRBJ1-4, with D possibly TRBD1 on 6 matching bases. There are 17 residues in the CDR3. V lost 2 bases, J lost 3 bases, and 16 bases lay in between. Germline lookup yields CDR1 SGHAT and CDR2 FQNNGV. CDR3 protein: CASSLLGGIGSNEKLFF. CDR3 sequence (DNA): TGTGCCAGCAGCTTACTAGGGGGGATTGGGTCTAATGAAAAACTGTTTTTT.

This clone was detected a few times. The rearrangement links TRBV4-1 to TRBJ1-4, with D unresolved. The CDR3 is 15 residues long. V dropped 0 bases and J dropped 8 bases, with 13 bases sitting between them. Germline loops: CDR1 MGHRA, CDR2 YSYEKL. CDR3: CASSQDLSKREKLFF. In nucleotides, the CDR3 is TGCGCCAGCAGCCAAGATCTGTCGAAACGGGAAAAACTGTTTTTT.

This clone was seen only a few times. This chain's CDR3 is CASSLVPGRSSYNEQFF. Written as DNA, the CDR3 is TGTGCCAGCAGCTTAGTTCCGGGGAGGAGCTCCTACAATGAGCAGTTCTTC. This chain joins TRBV7-2 and TRBJ2-1; D is perhaps TRBD2 (6 bases). V was clipped by 1 base and J by 0 bases, with 13 bases between them. Germline V lookup: CDR1 SGHTA, CDR2 FQGNSA. CDR3 length: 17 amino acids.

The V call is TRBV5-5, the J call TRBJ2-7; D is possibly TRBD1 (5 bases). The germline V and J ends were trimmed by 0 bases and 3 bases, with 13 bases remaining between them. The CDR3 totals 15 residues. Germline-derived CDR1 and CDR2 are SGHKS and YYEKEE (reference sequence). CDR3 loop: CASSLGQRLDYEQYF. The CDR3 DNA follows: TGTGCCAGCAGCTTGGGACAGAGACTCGACTACGAGCAGTACTTC.

The chain uses TRBV5-1 and TRBJ2-2, with a weak D call TRBD2 (6 bases). Trimming shortened V by 2 bases and J by 0 bases, and 8 bases separated the two germline ends. Per the germline V gene, CDR1 is SGHRS and CDR2 is YFSETQ. The CDR3 is made up of 15 amino acids. The CDR3 DNA is TGCGCCAGCAGCTTCGGGACTGCGAACACCGGGGAGCTGTTTTTT. Its protein is CASSFGTANTGELFF.

V and J are TRBV7-9 and TRBJ1-1; the D gene is possibly TRBD1 (5 bases). In germline, CDR1 is SEHNR, CDR2 FQNEAQ (reference sequence). The CDR3 extends over 13 amino acids. V lost 4 bases and J lost 5, with 11 bases in between. The CDR3 DNA follows: TGTGCCAGCAGCTGGGACGCGGGGACTGAAGCTTTCTTT. Encoded protein: CASSWDAGTEAFF.

V and J are TRBV30 and TRBJ1-1; weak D call: TRBD1 (6 bases). Between the trimmed V and J ends, which lost 2 bases and 11 bases, there was a span of 15 bases. The CDR3 is 12 residues long. Germline-derived CDR1 and CDR2 are GTSNPN and SVGIG (reference sequence). CDR3 DNA: TGTGCCTGGAGTCCTACAGGGCAGGTGGCTTTCTTT. Amino acids: CAWSPTGQVAFF.

This clone was seen a few times. The chain has TRBV5-1 and TRBJ2-1; no firm D call. V lost 2 bases to trimming and J lost 8 bases, with 5 bases between them. CDR3 length equals 11 residues. Germline CDR1 reads SGHRS; CDR2 reads YFSETQ. The CDR3 DNA sequence: TGCGCCAGCAGCTTTAGGGATGAGCAGTTCTTC. Protein sequence: CASSFRDEQFF.

This chain joins TRBV19 and TRBJ2-1; tentatively, D is TRBD2 (5 bases). Germline CDR1 is LNHDA and CDR2 is SQIVND (reference sequence). This CDR3 is built from 14 residues. Trimming stripped 5 bases from V and 3 bases from J, with 11 bases between. This CDR3 reads CASSGRVGYNEQFF. The DNA for the CDR3 is TGTGCCAGTAGTGGGCGGGTCGGCTACAATGAGCAGTTCTTC.

CDR3 coding DNA: TGTGCCAGCAGCTTCATCGCGGGGACTGGATACAATGAGCAGTTCTTC. Encoded protein: CASSFIAGTGYNEQFF. The chain employs TRBV5-4 and TRBJ2-1; D might be TRBD2 (6 bases). Germline CDR1 and CDR2: SGHNT and YYREEE (reference sequence). CDR3 size: 16 residues. Trimming stripped 2 bases from V and 4 bases from J, with 16 bases between.

This clone has just a few counts. This sequence joins TRBV13 and TRBJ1-1; no clear D gene. V was trimmed by 1 base and J by 1 base, leaving 7 bases between them. CDR1 PRHDT and CDR2 FYEKMQ come from the germline V gene (reference sequence). The CDR3 totals 14 residues. CDR3 amino acids: CASSLARTNTEAFF. The CDR3 nucleotides read TGTGCCAGCAGCTTAGCCCGCACGAACACTGAAGCTTTCTTT.

This clone has a handful of counts. V and J are TRBV11-1 and TRBJ1-2; 7 positions agree with TRBD1. V lost 5 bases, J lost 8 bases, and 20 bases stayed unmatched. CDR1 is SGHAT, CDR2 FQDESV, per germline (reference sequence). The CDR3 is 17 amino acids. The DNA of the CDR3 is TGTGCCAGCAGCGGACAGTCCCTAACCGGGACAGAGAGCGGCTACACCTTC. It yields the protein CASSGQSLTGTESGYTF. The full variable domain, in which reference TRBV11-1 and TRBJ1-2 provide the parts outside the CDR3, is EAEVAQSPRYKITEKSQAVAFWCDPISGHATLYWYRQILGQGPELLVQFQDESVVDDSQLPKDRFSAERLKGVDSTLKIQPAELGDSAMYLCASSGQSLTGTESGYTFGSGTRLTVV.

The rearrangement links TRBV30 to TRBJ1-1; no clear D gene. Germline CDR1 and CDR2: GTSNPN and SVGIG (reference sequence). V was trimmed by 4 bases and J by 1 base, leaving 10 bases between them. The CDR3 has 13 residues. CDR3: CAWNPSRNTEAFF. The CDR3 bases are TGTGCCTGGAACCCCTCGAGGAACACTGAAGCTTTCTTT.

The rearrangement uses TRBV19 and TRBJ2-5; D not certain. Germline V gene data show CDR1 as LNHDA and CDR2 as SQIVND (reference sequence). The V gene lost 1 base and the J gene lost 5 bases, with 11 bases spanning the gap. CDR3 length: 14 amino acids. CDR3 in DNA: TGTGCCAGTAGTATAGCAGGCTTCTCGGAGACCCAGTACTTC. Residues: CASSIAGFSETQYF. Looking up the rest from reference TRBV19 and TRBJ2-5 gives the full variable domain: DGGITQSPKYLFRKEGQNVTLSCEQNLNHDAMYWYRQDPGQGLRLIYYSQIVNDFQKGDIAEGYSVSREKKESFPLTVTSAQKNPTAFYLCASSIAGFSETQYFGPGTRLLVL.

The chain joins TRBV28 to TRBJ1-2, with no clear D. The CDR3 contains 12 residues. Germline CDR1 is MDHEN and CDR2 is SYDVKM. V lost 2 bases, J lost 8 bases, and 9 bases lay in between. This CDR3 is CASSLVGRGYTF. DNA for the CDR3: TGTGCCAGCAGTTTAGTAGGCCGGGGCTACACCTTC.

This clone was detected only once. The rearrangement joins TRBV18 to TRBJ2-1; the match to TRBD2 covers 8 bases. Trimming cost V 6 bases and J 4 bases; bases outside gene matches: 17. The V gene's germline CDR1 is KGHSH and CDR2 LQKENI. CDR3 length: 18 residues. The CDR3 coding sequence is TGTGCCAGCTCGCTCTTTTCCCAGGGACTAGGAAATTACAATGAGCAGTTCTTC. Translated: CASSLFSQGLGNYNEQFF.

This sequence joins TRBV7-6 and TRBJ2-3; the D gene is possibly TRBD2 (6 bases). With 2 bases removed from V and 6 bases from J, the gap between germline ends came to 9 bases. CDR3 length equals 13 residues. CDR1 is SGHVS and CDR2 is FNYEAQ in the germline V gene. CDR3 protein: CASSLWAGDTQYF. The CDR3 DNA reads as TGTGCCAGCAGCTTATGGGCGGGGGATACGCAGTATTTT.

The rearrangement uses TRBV6-1 and TRBJ2-7, with TRBD2 identical over 7 bases. Germline-derived CDR1 and CDR2 are MNHNS and SASEGT. This CDR3 is built from 14 residues. J was trimmed by 0 bases and V by 7 bases; bases with no gene match: 6. The CDR3 protein is CASTPRESSYEQYF. In DNA, the CDR3 is TGTGCCAGCACCCCGCGGGAGAGCTCCTACGAGCAGTACTTC.

The chain employs TRBV5-4 and TRBJ2-2; no clear D gene. This CDR3 has 13 amino acids. Germline V gives CDR1 SGHNT, CDR2 YYREEE (reference sequence). Trimming left V 4 bases short and J 8 bases short, with 12 bases between. CDR3 nucleotides: TGTGCCAGCAGCACGTACGCTGGGGGGGAGCTGTTTTTT. This codes for CASSTYAGGELFF. Together with reference TRBV5-4 and TRBJ2-2, the CDR3 gives the full variable domain: ETGVTQSPTHLIKTRGQQVTLRCSSQSGHNTVSWYQQALGQGPQFIFQYYREEENGRGNFPPRFSGLQFPNYSSELNVNALELDDSALYLCASSTYAGGELFFGEGSRLTVL.

This rearrangement joins TRBV6-6 to TRBJ2-3; D not resolved. The CDR3 contains 14 residues. V lost 2 bases, J lost 1 base, and 7 bases lay in between. Germline V gene data show CDR1 as MNHNY and CDR2 as SVGAGI (reference sequence). The CDR3 protein is CASSYAWGTDTQYF. The CDR3 nucleotides read TGTGCCAGCAGTTACGCGTGGGGCACAGATACGCAGTATTTT.

The chain uses TRBV19 and TRBJ2-2; D unclear. The CDR3 contains 12 residues. Germline values: CDR1 LNHDA, CDR2 SQIVND (reference sequence). Between the trimmed V and J ends, which lost 1 base and 7 bases, there was a span of 4 bases. The CDR3 is CASSIVLGELFF. DNA for the CDR3: TGTGCCAGTAGTATAGTCCTCGGGGAGCTGTTTTTT.

V usage is TRBV10-1 and J usage is TRBJ2-6; D is uncertain. Trimming took 3 bases from V and 2 from J, leaving 8 bases between them. CDR1 and CDR2 (germline): WNHNN, SYGVQD (reference sequence). CDR3 length: 15 amino acids. CDR3 amino acids: CASSDHGPGANVLTF. As DNA, the CDR3 is TGCGCCAGCAGTGACCACGGGCCTGGGGCCAACGTCCTGACTTTC.

The chain joins TRBV27 to TRBJ2-1; D may be TRBD2 (6 bases). Germline values: CDR1 MNHEY, CDR2 SMNVEV (reference sequence). This CDR3 spans 19 amino acids. V lost 7 bases, J lost 0 bases, and 25 bases lay in between. Here the CDR3 reads CASTARAPLAGSSYNEQFF. CDR3 nucleotides: TGTGCCAGCACCGCGCGAGCCCCCTTGGCGGGGAGCTCCTACAATGAGCAGTTCTTC.

The chain combines TRBV28 with TRBJ2-3; 8 nucleotides line up with TRBD2. With 5 bases clipped from V and 1 base from J, the junction kept 8 bases outside the gene matches. There are 16 residues in the CDR3. CDR1 is MDHEN and CDR2 is SYDVKM in the germline V gene. The CDR3 coding sequence is TGTGCCAGCAGTCCCCGACTAGCGCCCGGCACAGATACGCAGTATTTT. Its protein is CASSPRLAPGTDTQYF. Looking up the rest from reference TRBV28 and TRBJ2-3 gives the full variable domain: DVKVTQSSRYLVKRTGEKVFLECVQDMDHENMFWYRQDPGLGLRLIYFSYDVKMKEKGDIPEGYSVSREKKERFSLILESASTNQTSMYLCASSPRLAPGTDTQYFGPGTRLTVL.

The V call is TRBV19, the J call TRBJ1-2, with TRBD1 as a possible D gene (6 bases). V was pared by 8 bases and J by 5 bases, with 12 bases between. The CDR3 is 12 residues long. Germline assignment: CDR1 LNHDA and CDR2 SQIVND (reference sequence). The CDR3: CASSRTEYGYTF. CDR3 nucleotides: TGTGCCAGTTCGAGGACAGAGTATGGCTACACCTTC.

The chain links TRBV2 to TRBJ2-1; either TRBD1 or TRBD2 may fit D (5 bases each). Looked up from germline, CDR1 is SNHLY and CDR2 is FYNNEI. Trimming took 6 bases from V and 9 from J, leaving 12 bases between them. This CDR3 has 12 amino acids. CDR3 protein: CASSPERGEQFF. The CDR3 DNA follows: TGTGCCAGCAGCCCCGAGAGGGGTGAGCAGTTCTTC.

V is TRBV7-2 and J is TRBJ2-1; 9 positions match TRBD1. CDR1 is SGHTA and CDR2 is FQGNSA in the germline V gene. This CDR3 is 13 amino acids long. Trimming removed 3 bases from V and 9 bases from J; junction bases left unmatched: 3. The CDR3 here is CASSLNRGPEQFF. The CDR3 nucleotides read TGTGCCAGCAGCTTGAACAGGGGGCCTGAGCAGTTCTTC.

The V and J genes are TRBV5-1 and TRBJ1-1; D unresolved. V was clipped by 2 bases and J by 1 base, with 3 bases between them. The CDR3 totals 12 residues. The V gene's germline CDR1 is SGHRS and CDR2 YFSETQ. DNA for the CDR3: TGCGCCAGCAGCTTTGGGAACACTGAAGCTTTCTTT. It specifies CASSFGNTEAFF.